Below, 11 T cell receptor beta chains from the same sample are listed, as sequenced in a study of PD-L1 blockade in urothelial cancer. Specified time point: peripheral blood 6 weeks after treatment start. Profiled with immunoSEQ multiplex PCR; TCRdb holds only in-frame clones, not every one. Among 120,000 or so clones listed, 86% were seen once. Material: PBMCs, obtained around atezolizumab (anti-PD-L1) treatment. These receptor sequences come from a middle-aged man with urothelial cancer.

The genes are TRBV6-5 and TRBJ1-5; no clear D. The germline V and J ends were trimmed by 5 bases and 4 bases, with 15 bases remaining between them. The germline CDR1 and CDR2 sequences are MNHEY and SVGAGI. The CDR3 covers 15 residues. Here the CDR3 DNA reads TGTGCCAGCAGTACCTCTCTCCAACAGAATCAGCCCCAGCATTTT. This gives the protein CASSTSLQQNQPQHF.

The chain employs TRBV6-5 and TRBJ1-6; a possible D gene is TRBD1 (5 bases). CDR1 MNHEY and CDR2 SVGAGI come from the germline V gene. The ends were cut back, 10 bases at V and 3 bases at J, with 13 bases in the middle. This CDR3 spans 14 amino acids. The CDR3 DNA reads as TGTGCCACCACGTGGGGGGGCTATAATTCACCCCTCCACTTT. Protein: CATTWGGYNSPLHF.

The chain links TRBV10-1 to TRBJ2-5; perhaps TRBD1 as D (5 bases). The germline gives CDR1 WNHNN, CDR2 SYGVQD (reference sequence). CDR3 length equals 13 residues. Between the trimmed V and J ends, which lost 6 bases and 1 base, there was a span of 9 bases. In nucleotides, the CDR3 is TGCGCCAGCAGCAGACAGATCCAAGAGACCCAGTACTTC. The encoded protein is CASSRQIQETQYF.

In DNA, the CDR3 is TGTGCCAGCAGCTTTGGGCCCTCTCGAGAGACCCAGTACTTC. This translates into CASSFGPSRETQYF. The chain has TRBV9 and TRBJ2-5; the D is unclear. Germline V gene sequence: CDR1 SGDLS, CDR2 YYNGEE. V was clipped by 4 bases and J by 4 bases, with 14 bases between them. The CDR3 covers 14 residues.

CDR3 DNA sequence: TGTGCCTGGAGTGGCGGTGACGCTAGCACAGATACGCAGTATTTT. It is translated as CAWSGGDASTDTQYF. The chain recombines TRBV30 with TRBJ2-3; the D is unclear. The germline V gene has CDR1 GTSNPN and CDR2 SVGIG (reference sequence). V was trimmed by 1 base and J by 0 bases, leaving 11 bases between them. The CDR3 is 15 amino acids.

This sequence joins TRBV5-1 and TRBJ2-5, with 11 bases identical to TRBD2. The CDR3 spans 15 residues. The trim removed 3 bases at V and 5 bases at J, leaving 6 bases unmatched. Germline values: CDR1 SGHRS, CDR2 YFSETQ. The CDR3 bases are TGCGCCAGCAGCTCACTAGCGGGAGTATCCGAGACCCAGTACTTC. Its protein product is CASSSLAGVSETQYF.

This clone is deemed medium-sized (0.01 to 0.1%). This chain connects TRBV30 to TRBJ2-7; TRBD2 aligns across 9 bases. With 0 bases clipped from V and 5 bases from J, the junction kept 5 bases outside the gene matches. Germline V gene data show CDR1 as GTSNPN and CDR2 as SVGIG (reference sequence). The CDR3 runs to 14 residues. The CDR3 loop is CAWSVGTSRNEQYF. The CDR3 nucleotides are TGTGCCTGGAGTGTGGGGACTAGCAGGAACGAGCAGTACTTC.

The rearrangement links TRBV28 to TRBJ2-3; D not certain. Between the trimmed V and J ends, which lost 2 bases and 3 bases, there was a span of 9 bases. Germline CDR1 reads MDHEN; CDR2 reads SYDVKM. This CDR3 contains 14 residues. The CDR3 DNA is TGTGCCAGCAGTTTACCGGTGTTAACAGATACGCAGTATTTT. It is translated as CASSLPVLTDTQYF.

This clone was observed once. J is TRBJ1-5 and V is TRBV6-5; 10 nucleotides match TRBD1. The CDR3 has 14 amino acids. Germline assignment: CDR1 MNHEY and CDR2 SVGAGI. Germline trimming cut 5 bases from V and 4 bases from J; bases unmatched to any gene: 2. The CDR3 DNA reads as TGTGCCAGCAGTCGGACAGGGGGTAATCAGCCCCAGCATTTT. Residues: CASSRTGGNQPQHF.

The chain links TRBV28 to TRBJ2-7; tentatively, D is TRBD2 (6 bases). The CDR3 has 12 residues. Looked up from germline, CDR1 is MDHEN and CDR2 is SYDVKM. The germline V and J ends were trimmed by 10 bases and 4 bases, with 14 bases remaining between them. For the CDR3, the DNA is TGTGCCACCTGCGGACTACCTTACGAGCAGTACTTC. Translated, it gives CATCGLPYEQYF.

The chain couples TRBV6-1 to TRBJ2-7; a weak D match, TRBD1 (6 bases). CDR1 MNHNS and CDR2 SASEGT come from the germline V gene. The CDR3 totals 14 residues. V was shortened by 11 bases and J by 0 bases, with 17 bases between the two germline ends. CDR3: CARHGTTSSYEQYF. The CDR3 nucleotides are TGTGCCCGCCACGGGACAACGAGCTCCTACGAGCAGTACTTC.